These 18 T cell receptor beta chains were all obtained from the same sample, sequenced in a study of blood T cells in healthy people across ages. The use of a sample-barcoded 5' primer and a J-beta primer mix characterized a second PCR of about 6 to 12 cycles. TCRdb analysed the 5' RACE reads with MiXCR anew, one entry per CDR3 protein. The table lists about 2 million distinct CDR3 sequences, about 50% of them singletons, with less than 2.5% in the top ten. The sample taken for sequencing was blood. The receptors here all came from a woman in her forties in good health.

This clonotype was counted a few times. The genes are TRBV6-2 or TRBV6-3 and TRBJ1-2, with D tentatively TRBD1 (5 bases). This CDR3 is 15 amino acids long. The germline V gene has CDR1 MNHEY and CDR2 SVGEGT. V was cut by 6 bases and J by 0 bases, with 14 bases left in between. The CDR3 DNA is TGTGCCAGCAGAAAGACAGCCACGGCTAACTATGGCTACACCTTC. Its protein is CASRKTATANYGYTF.

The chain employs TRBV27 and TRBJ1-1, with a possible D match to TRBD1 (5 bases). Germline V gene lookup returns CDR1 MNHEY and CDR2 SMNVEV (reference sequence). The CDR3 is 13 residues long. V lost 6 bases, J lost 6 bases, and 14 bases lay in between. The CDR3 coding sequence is TGTGCCAGCAGATGGGACTATGCGGCTGAAGCTTTCTTT. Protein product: CASRWDYAAEAFF.

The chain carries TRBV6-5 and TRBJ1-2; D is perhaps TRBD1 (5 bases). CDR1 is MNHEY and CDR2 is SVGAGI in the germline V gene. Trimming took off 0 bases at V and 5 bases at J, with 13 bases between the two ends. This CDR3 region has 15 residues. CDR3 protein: CASSYSRGTGYGYTF. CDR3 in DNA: TGTGCCAGCAGTTACTCTCGAGGGACCGGGTATGGCTACACCTTC.

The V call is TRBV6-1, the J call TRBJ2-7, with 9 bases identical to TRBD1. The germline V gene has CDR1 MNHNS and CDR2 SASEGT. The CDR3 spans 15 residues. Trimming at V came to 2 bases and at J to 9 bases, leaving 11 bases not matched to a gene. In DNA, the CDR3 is TGTGCCAGCAGTGAAACCGACAGGGGGGTTTTCGGGCAGTACTTC. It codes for CASSETDRGVFGQYF.

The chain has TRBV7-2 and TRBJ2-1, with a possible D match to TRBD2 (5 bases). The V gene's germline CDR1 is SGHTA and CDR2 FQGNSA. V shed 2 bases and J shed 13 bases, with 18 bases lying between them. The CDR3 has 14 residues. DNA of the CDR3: TGTGCCAGCAGCTTAACTAGGGTATCAGAGACCCAGTTCTTC. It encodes CASSLTRVSETQFF.

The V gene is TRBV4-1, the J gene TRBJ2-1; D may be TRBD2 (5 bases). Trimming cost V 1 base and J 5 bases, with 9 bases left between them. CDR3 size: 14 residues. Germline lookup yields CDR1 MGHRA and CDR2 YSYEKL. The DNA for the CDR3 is TGCGCCAGCAGCCAAGGAGAGGGCCACAATGAGCAGTTCTTC. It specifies CASSQGEGHNEQFF.

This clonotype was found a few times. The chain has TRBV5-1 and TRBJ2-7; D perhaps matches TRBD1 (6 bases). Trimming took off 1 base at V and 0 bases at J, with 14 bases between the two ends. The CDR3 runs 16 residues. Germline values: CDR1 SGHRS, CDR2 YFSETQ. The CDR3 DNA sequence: TGCGCCAGCAGCTTGACACAGGGAGCTCGCTCCTACGAGCAGTACTTC. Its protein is CASSLTQGARSYEQYF.

CDR3 in amino acids: CASASSDRANTEAFF. The DNA for the CDR3 is TGCGCCAGCGCCAGCTCGGACCGCGCGAACACTGAAGCTTTCTTT. The chain uses TRBV5-1 and TRBJ1-1; no clear D gene. Per germline, CDR1 SGHRS and CDR2 YFSETQ. The length of the CDR3 is 15 residues. V was shortened by 7 bases and J by 1 base, with 17 bases between the two germline ends.

CDR3 sequence: CASSLYPGTGDEKLFF. CDR3 nucleotide sequence: TGCGCCAGCAGCTTGTACCCCGGGACAGGGGATGAAAAACTGTTTTTT. This sequence joins TRBV5-1 and TRBJ1-4, with 10 nucleotides matching TRBD1. Germline V gene lookup returns CDR1 SGHRS and CDR2 YFSETQ. The ends lost 1 base at V and 6 bases at J; junction bases unmatched: 6. This CDR3 is 16 amino acids long.

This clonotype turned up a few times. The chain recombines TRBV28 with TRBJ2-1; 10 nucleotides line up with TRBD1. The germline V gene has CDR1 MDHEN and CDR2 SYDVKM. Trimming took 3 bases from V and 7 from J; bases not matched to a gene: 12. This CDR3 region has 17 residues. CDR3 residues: CASSFSPTGGSGNEQFF. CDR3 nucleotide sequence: TGTGCCAGCAGTTTCTCGCCGACAGGGGGCTCGGGAAATGAGCAGTTCTTC.

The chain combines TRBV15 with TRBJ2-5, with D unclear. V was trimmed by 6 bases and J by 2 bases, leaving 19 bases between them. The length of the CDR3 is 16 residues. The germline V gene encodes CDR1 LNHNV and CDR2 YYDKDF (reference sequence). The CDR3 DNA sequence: TGTGCCACCAGTCGGAGTCGGGCTATCAAGCAAGAGACCCAGTACTTC. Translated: CATSRSRAIKQETQYF.

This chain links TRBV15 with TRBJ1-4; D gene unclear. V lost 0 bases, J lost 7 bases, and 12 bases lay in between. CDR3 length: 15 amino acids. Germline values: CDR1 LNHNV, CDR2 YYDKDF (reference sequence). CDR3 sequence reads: CATSREGQIAEKLFF. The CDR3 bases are TGTGCCACCAGCAGAGAAGGGCAAATTGCTGAAAAACTGTTTTTT.

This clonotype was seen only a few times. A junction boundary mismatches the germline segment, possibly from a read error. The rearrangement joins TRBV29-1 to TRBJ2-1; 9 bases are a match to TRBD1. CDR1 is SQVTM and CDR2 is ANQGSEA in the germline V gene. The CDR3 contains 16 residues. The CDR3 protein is CSVEGSRTGVDNEQFF. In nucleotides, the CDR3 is TGCAGCGTCGAAGGGTCCCGGACAGGGGTGGACAATGAGCAGTTCTTC.

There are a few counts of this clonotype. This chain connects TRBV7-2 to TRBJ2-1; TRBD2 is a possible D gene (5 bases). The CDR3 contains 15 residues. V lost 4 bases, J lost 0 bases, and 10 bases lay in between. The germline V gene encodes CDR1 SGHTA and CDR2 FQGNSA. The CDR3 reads CASSSYGVSYNEQFF. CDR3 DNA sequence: TGTGCCAGCAGCTCGTACGGGGTCTCCTACAATGAGCAGTTCTTC.

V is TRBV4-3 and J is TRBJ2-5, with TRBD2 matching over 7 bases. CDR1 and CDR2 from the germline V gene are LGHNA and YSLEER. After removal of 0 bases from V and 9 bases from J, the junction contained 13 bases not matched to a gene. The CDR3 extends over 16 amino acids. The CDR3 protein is CASSQEIVLGSGAQYF. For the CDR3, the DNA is TGCGCCAGCAGCCAAGAAATAGTGTTGGGGAGCGGGGCCCAGTACTTC.

The CDR3 nucleotides read TGTGCCACCAGTGATGGGAGGGATACGCAGTATTTT. Its translation: CATSDGRDTQYF. The J gene is TRBJ2-3, the V gene TRBV24-1; the D gene is possibly TRBD2 (6 bases). V shed 3 bases and J shed 6 bases, with 6 bases lying between them. This CDR3 has 12 amino acids. Germline loops: CDR1 KGHDR, CDR2 SFDVKD.

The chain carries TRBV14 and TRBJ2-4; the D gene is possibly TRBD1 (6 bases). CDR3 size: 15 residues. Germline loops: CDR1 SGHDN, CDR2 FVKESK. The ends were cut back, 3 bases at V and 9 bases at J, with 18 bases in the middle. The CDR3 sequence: CASSQQTGLYGIQYF. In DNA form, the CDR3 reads TGTGCCAGCAGCCAGCAAACAGGGTTGTATGGCATTCAGTACTTC.

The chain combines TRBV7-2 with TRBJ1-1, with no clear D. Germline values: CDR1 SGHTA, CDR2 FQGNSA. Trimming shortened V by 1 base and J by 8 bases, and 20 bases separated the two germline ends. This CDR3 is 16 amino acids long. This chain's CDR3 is CASSLVFASREEEAFF. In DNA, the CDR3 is TGTGCCAGCAGCTTAGTTTTCGCCAGTAGGGAAGAAGAAGCTTTCTTT. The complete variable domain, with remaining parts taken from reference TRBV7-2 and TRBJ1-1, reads GAGVSQSPSNKVTEKGKDVELRCDPISGHTALYWYRQSLGQGLEFLIYFQGNSAPDKSGLPSDRFSAERTGGSVSTLTIQRTQQEDSAVYLCASSLVFASREEEAFFGQGTRLTVV.